This entry lists 24 T cell receptor beta chains sequenced from one sample in a study of control samples from healthy donors and cancer patients. Measured with immunoSEQ multiplex PCR; TCRdb has only the in-frame clones, and not every one. The sample records around 100,000 clones, roughly 87% being singletons. The sequencing sample was made of blood. Receptors originate from a woman between 45 and 60 years old in good health.

This chain links TRBV6-4 with TRBJ2-1; D is possibly TRBD2 (6 bases). Looked up from germline, CDR1 is MRHNA and CDR2 is SNTAGT. Trimming took 4 bases from V and 7 from J, leaving 29 bases between them. The length of the CDR3 is 19 residues. Here the CDR3 DNA reads TGTGCCAGCAGTGGGGGGAGCGTAGCGGTCAGAGGATTTGTGAATGAGCAGTTCTTC. It is translated as CASSGGSVAVRGFVNEQFF.

The table lists this clone with a few counts. J is TRBJ1-1 and V is TRBV11-2; 12 bases align to TRBD1. The germline V gene has CDR1 SGHAT and CDR2 FQNNGV. The ends lost 6 bases at V and 4 bases at J; junction bases unmatched: 3. The CDR3 runs to 14 residues. In DNA, the CDR3 is TGTGCCAGCAGGGGACAGGGGGCCAGCACTGAAGCTTTCTTT. Translated: CASRGQGASTEAFF.

This rearrangement joins TRBV5-1 to TRBJ2-5, with 11 bases that match TRBD2. Germline V CDR1 and CDR2: SGHRS, YFSETQ. The CDR3 consists of 16 residues. J lost 3 bases, V lost 4 bases, and 8 bases had no gene match. In nucleotides, the CDR3 is TGCGCCAGCAGCAACCCCTTGACTAGCGGGAAAGAGACCCAGTACTTC. Translation: CASSNPLTSGKETQYF.

The gene calls are TRBV7-2 and TRBJ2-4, with 11 bases matching TRBD2. V was clipped by 4 bases and J by 6 bases; unmatched bases: 8. The germline V gene encodes CDR1 SGHTA and CDR2 FQGNSA. CDR3 size: 16 residues. The CDR3 nucleotides read TGTGCCAGCAGCTCTTCGCCGGGACTAGCGGTAAACATTCAGTACTTC. Protein product: CASSSSPGLAVNIQYF.

This chain links TRBV29-1 with TRBJ2-1, with D unresolved. The CDR3 loop spans 11 amino acids. Germline V CDR1 and CDR2: SQVTM, ANQGSEA. Between the trimmed V and J ends, which lost 7 bases and 6 bases, there was a span of 10 bases. The CDR3 coding sequence is TGCAGCGCCGTAGAAATCAATGAGCAGTTCTTC. Residues: CSAVEINEQFF.

The rearrangement uses TRBV11-2 and TRBJ1-2; D is undetermined. The CDR3 covers 16 residues. V was pared by 2 bases and J by 1 base, with 14 bases between. Germline-derived CDR1 and CDR2 are SGHAT and FQNNGV. In DNA, the CDR3 is TGTGCCAGCAGCTTATCGGCGGATTATAATAACTATGGCTACACCTTC. It specifies CASSLSADYNNYGYTF.

The CDR3 coding sequence is TGTGCCAGCAGTATAACTAGCGGGATCGGGACCGGGGAGCTGTTTTTT. The encoded protein is CASSITSGIGTGELFF. The chain employs TRBV27 and TRBJ2-2, with 10 bases that match TRBD2. Germline V gives CDR1 MNHEY, CDR2 SMNVEV (reference sequence). Unmatched junction bases numbered 8, after V lost 5 bases and J lost 5 bases. The CDR3 loop spans 16 amino acids.

This clone is medium-sized (0.01 to 0.1%) by share. The chain links TRBV6-2 or TRBV6-3 to TRBJ1-5; no reliable D call. Germline values: CDR1 MNHEY, CDR2 SVGEGT. The CDR3 consists of 15 residues. V dropped 4 bases and J dropped 4 bases, with 14 bases sitting between them. The CDR3, as DNA: TGTGCCAGCAGTTCCGGGAGCTTTCGGAATCAGCCCCAGCATTTT. Its translation: CASSSGSFRNQPQHF.

This chain joins TRBV27 and TRBJ2-1, with TRBD2 as a possible D gene (7 bases). The CDR3 covers 16 residues. CDR1 is MNHEY and CDR2 is SMNVEV in the germline V gene (reference sequence). V dropped 9 bases and J dropped 0 bases, with 18 bases sitting between them. CDR3 amino acids: CASTKGGITSYNEQFF. DNA of the CDR3: TGTGCCAGTACAAAGGGGGGGATCACCTCCTACAATGAGCAGTTCTTC.

The chain recombines TRBV27 with TRBJ2-1; 8 bases agree with TRBD1. CDR3 size: 13 residues. Trimming took 6 bases from V and 8 from J; bases not matched to a gene: 6. Germline V lookup: CDR1 MNHEY, CDR2 SMNVEV (reference sequence). DNA of the CDR3: TGTGCCAGCAGGCAGGGGGCCTGGGATGAGCAGTTCTTC. It specifies CASRQGAWDEQFF.

The chain has TRBV6-2 or TRBV6-3 and TRBJ1-6; D unresolved. CDR3 length equals 16 residues. V dropped 7 bases and J dropped 4 bases, with 17 bases sitting between them. Per the germline V gene, CDR1 is MNHEY and CDR2 is SVGEGT. The CDR3 sequence is CASNPRWDPYNSPLHF. The CDR3 nucleotides read TGTGCCAGCAACCCTCGCTGGGATCCTTATAATTCACCCCTCCACTTT.

The gene calls are TRBV7-9 and TRBJ2-7; 10 nucleotides line up with TRBD2. From germline, CDR1 is SEHNR and CDR2 FQNEAQ (reference sequence). Trimming cost V 5 bases and J 0 bases; bases outside gene matches: 10. There are 17 residues in the CDR3. The CDR3 coding sequence is TGTGCCAGCAGCCAAAGATCTAGCGGGAGAATCTCCTACGAGCAGTACGTC. Translating it yields CASSQRSSGRISYEQYV.

CDR3 sequence: CAWRRDSRLNEQFF. The CDR3 DNA reads as TGTGCCTGGAGAAGGGACTCGCGGCTGAATGAGCAGTTCTTC. This chain connects TRBV30 to TRBJ2-1, with a possible D match to TRBD2 (6 bases). The CDR3 has 14 residues. Trimming stripped 3 bases from V and 7 bases from J, with 16 bases between. Germline V gene sequence: CDR1 GTSNPN, CDR2 SVGIG (reference sequence).

The J gene is TRBJ2-5, the V gene TRBV7-2, with TRBD2 identical over 9 bases. The CDR3 is 16 residues long. From germline, CDR1 is SGHTA and CDR2 FQGNSA. V was pared by 1 base and J by 6 bases, with 9 bases of the junction left unmatched. CDR3 amino acids: CASSLEIAGAGKTQYF. CDR3 nucleotide sequence: TGTGCCAGCAGCTTAGAAATAGCGGGAGCGGGTAAGACCCAGTACTTC.

The J gene is TRBJ2-4, the V gene TRBV4-3, with D tentatively TRBD1 or TRBD2 (5 bases each). V gave up 3 bases and J gave up 8 bases, with 20 bases separating them. CDR1 and CDR2 (germline): LGHNA, YSLEER. The CDR3 covers 16 residues. The CDR3 DNA is TGCGCCAGCAGCCATCTGCAGGGTGCGGGTCGCGACATTCAGTACTTC. It yields the protein CASSHLQGAGRDIQYF.

The chain links TRBV10-2 to TRBJ2-3, with D possibly being TRBD1 or TRBD2 (5 bases each). The V gene's germline CDR1 is WSHSY and CDR2 SAAADI. This CDR3 is built from 15 residues. Between the trimmed V and J ends, which lost 4 bases and 4 bases, there was a span of 15 bases. Here the CDR3 DNA reads TGCGCCAGCAGTGGGTCAGGGAGTGGCGCAGATACGCAGTATTTT. Amino acids: CASSGSGSGADTQYF.

The chain uses TRBV9 and TRBJ2-5; TRBD2 agrees at 8 bases. Germline-derived CDR1 and CDR2 are SGDLS and YYNGEE. This CDR3 has 18 residues. V trimming: 3 bases; J trimming: 3 bases; junction bases outside the gene matches: 16. The CDR3 is CASSGQRGPGYAKETQYF. The CDR3, as DNA: TGTGCCAGCAGCGGTCAGCGGGGGCCGGGGTATGCAAAAGAGACCCAGTACTTC.

V is TRBV19 and J is TRBJ2-1, with D perhaps TRBD2 (6 bases). The V end was cut by 8 bases, the J end by 0 bases, with 8 bases between. The CDR3 has 13 amino acids. The germline V gene has CDR1 LNHDA and CDR2 SQIVND (reference sequence). CDR3 in DNA: TGTGCCAGTCGGGGGAGCTCCTACAATGAGCAGTTCTTC. Its protein is CASRGSSYNEQFF.

This clone was found once. CDR3 residues: CSASQILRDRVSGNTIYF. The CDR3 bases are TGCAGTGCTAGTCAGATCCTCCGGGACAGGGTGTCTGGAAACACCATATATTTT. The rearrangement uses TRBV20-1 and TRBJ1-3, with 9 bases fitting TRBD1. The CDR3 is 18 amino acids. The V segment lost 3 bases and the J segment 1 base; nucleotides outside the gene matches: 13. Germline CDR1 is DFQATT and CDR2 is SNEGSKA (reference sequence).

The sample holds one count of this clone. The chain is built from TRBV5-1 and TRBJ2-1, with 9 bases fitting TRBD2. From germline, CDR1 is SGHRS and CDR2 YFSETQ. The CDR3 has 15 amino acids. Unmatched junction bases numbered 10, after V lost 5 bases and J lost 7 bases. The CDR3 DNA reads TGCGCCAGCAGGCTACCCGGCGGGGGGGCGAATGAGCAGTTCTTC. It translates to CASRLPGGGANEQFF.

The sample holds one count of this clone. J is TRBJ1-2 and V is TRBV5-5; D is unresolved. The CDR3 spans 14 residues. CDR1 is SGHKS and CDR2 is YYEKEE in the germline V gene (reference sequence). V lost 0 bases, J lost 2 bases, and 8 bases lay in between. CDR3 sequence: CASSLVDGNYGYTF. CDR3 nucleotide sequence: TGTGCCAGCAGCTTGGTGGACGGGAACTATGGCTACACCTTC.

This sequence joins TRBV6-5 and TRBJ2-1, with D unresolved. The germline V gene encodes CDR1 MNHEY and CDR2 SVGAGI. CDR3 length: 15 residues. V lost 5 bases, J lost 6 bases, and 17 bases lay in between. The chain's CDR3 is CASSPYSPVGNEQFF. CDR3 nucleotides: TGTGCCAGCAGTCCTTACAGCCCGGTGGGCAATGAGCAGTTCTTC.

The chain uses TRBV25-1 and TRBJ2-5; TRBD2 agrees at 11 bases. Unmatched junction bases numbered 7, after V lost 1 base and J lost 6 bases. This CDR3 is 16 amino acids long. CDR1 MGHDK and CDR2 SYGVNS come from the germline V gene. CDR3 in amino acids: CASSELGSGRGKTQYF. CDR3 nucleotide sequence: TGTGCCAGCAGTGAATTGGGTAGCGGGAGGGGAAAGACCCAGTACTTC.

The chain carries TRBV6-5 and TRBJ1-1; D might be TRBD1 (5 bases). Germline V gene sequence: CDR1 MNHEY, CDR2 SVGAGI. The CDR3 is 13 residues long. Trimming removed 7 bases at V and 4 bases at J, with 13 bases between. CDR3 nucleotides: TGTGCCAGCACCGGGGGACCGGCCACTGAAGCTTTCTTT. Translating it yields CASTGGPATEAFF.